Listed here are 30 T cell receptor beta chains from one sample, sequenced in a study of CD8 T cells in Susac syndrome. A quantity of roughly 0.5 to 1 ug RNA underwent reverse transcription using random hexamers. TCRdb ran MiXCR on the immunoSEQ multiplex PCR reads and lists one entry per CDR3 protein. The table has about 200,000 distinct CDR3 sequences, approximately 94% seen once. Sequenced material: CD4+ T cells from PBMCs. Source of these receptors: a human donor in good health.

This chain links TRBV19 with TRBJ2-6, with D perhaps given as TRBD1 or TRBD2 (5 bases each). Germline values: CDR1 LNHDA, CDR2 SQIVND (reference sequence). V lost 0 bases and J lost 4, with 7 bases in between. This CDR3 region has 15 residues. This chain's CDR3 is CASSIDGTGANVLTF. The CDR3 DNA sequence: TGTGCCAGTAGTATAGACGGGACGGGGGCCAACGTCCTGACTTTC.

The sample holds one count of this clonotype. The chain uses TRBV3-1 and TRBJ2-1; 11 bases fit TRBD2. CDR3 length: 14 residues. CDR1 is LGHDT, CDR2 YNNKEL, per germline (reference sequence). The V segment lost 5 bases and the J segment 6 bases; nucleotides outside the gene matches: 3. The CDR3 loop reads CASSLGLAVNEQFF. The DNA for the CDR3 is TGTGCCAGCAGCTTGGGACTAGCGGTCAATGAGCAGTTCTTC.

The chain uses TRBV6-1 and TRBJ1-1; a possible D gene is TRBD1 (5 bases). Trimming took off 6 bases at V and 1 base at J, with 9 bases between the two ends. The CDR3 consists of 13 residues. Looked up from germline, CDR1 is MNHNS and CDR2 is SASEGT. This CDR3 reads CASRRDSNTEAFF. The CDR3 DNA reads TGTGCCAGCAGGCGGGACTCGAACACTGAAGCTTTCTTT.

The chain joins TRBV9 to TRBJ2-4; 10 bases agree with TRBD1. Germline V gives CDR1 SGDLS, CDR2 YYNGEE. V lost 4 bases and J lost 1; bases outside the gene matches: 8. The CDR3 length is 17 residues. CDR3 sequence (DNA): TGTGCCAGCAGCCCCCGAGGGACAGGGGTGGCCAAAAACATTCAGTACTTC. This gives the protein CASSPRGTGVAKNIQYF.

The rearrangement joins TRBV27 to TRBJ1-5, with D maybe TRBD1 (6 bases). The CDR3 length is 15 residues. Germline values: CDR1 MNHEY, CDR2 SMNVEV (reference sequence). The V end lost 5 bases, the J end lost 0 bases, and 11 bases lay between the germline ends. This CDR3 reads CASSTGTNSNQPQHF. The DNA of the CDR3 is TGTGCCAGCAGTACCGGGACAAATAGCAATCAGCCCCAGCATTTT.

The chain is built from TRBV6-2 or TRBV6-3 and TRBJ1-1; no clear D. Deletions cut 4 bases from V and 5 bases from J, with 11 bases between. The CDR3 is 13 amino acids. The germline V gene has CDR1 MNHEY and CDR2 SVGEGT. The CDR3 nucleotides are TGTGCCAGCAGTTCGGGGTTAGCGACTGAAGCTTTCTTT. Translated: CASSSGLATEAFF.

This clonotype has just one count. The V gene is TRBV18, the J gene TRBJ2-1; a weak D match, TRBD2 (7 bases). Per the germline V gene, CDR1 is KGHSH and CDR2 is LQKENI. This CDR3 is built from 18 residues. V lost 0 bases and J 0 bases, leaving 15 bases between the germline ends. For the CDR3, the DNA is TGTGCCAGCTCACCACCGGGAGGGGGGGCGAGCTCCTACAATGAGCAGTTCTTC. Translation gives CASSPPGGGASSYNEQFF. Filled out from reference TRBV18 and TRBJ2-1, the complete variable domain reads NAGVMQNPRHLVRRRGQEARLRCSPMKGHSHVYWYRQLPEEGLKFMVYLQKENIIDESGMPKERFSAEFPKEGPSILRIQQVVRGDSAAYFCASSPPGGGASSYNEQFFGPGTRLTVL.

The CDR3 protein is CATSDLRGQPQHF. The CDR3 DNA follows: TGTGCCACCAGTGACCTCAGGGGTCAGCCCCAGCATTTT. This chain links TRBV24-1 with TRBJ1-5; the D gene is possibly TRBD1 (6 bases). CDR3 length: 13 residues. CDR1 is KGHDR, CDR2 SFDVKD, per germline. Deletions cut 4 bases from V and 6 bases from J, with 9 bases between.

The V gene is TRBV28, the J gene TRBJ2-7; 7 bases line up with TRBD1. From germline, CDR1 is MDHEN and CDR2 SYDVKM. V trimming: 4 bases; J trimming: 3 bases; junction bases outside the gene matches: 3. This CDR3 has 13 residues. CDR3 region: CASSSRDSYEQYV. DNA for the CDR3: TGTGCCAGCAGTTCCCGGGACAGCTACGAGCAGTACGTC.

The chain couples TRBV7-9 to TRBJ2-1; TRBD1 matches 9 bases. Germline lookup yields CDR1 SEHNR and CDR2 FQNEAQ (reference sequence). Trimming took 3 bases from V and 9 from J; bases not matched to a gene: 6. This CDR3 spans 14 amino acids. CDR3 sequence (DNA): TGTGCCAGCAGCTTCCGGGACAGGGCCTCTGAGCAGTTCTTC. This gives the protein CASSFRDRASEQFF.

The chain carries TRBV28 and TRBJ1-6; 7 bases are a match to TRBD1. The J segment lost 4 bases and the V segment lost 4 bases, leaving 7 bases of the junction unmatched. CDR1 and CDR2 from the germline V gene are MDHEN and SYDVKM. The CDR3 length is 16 residues. The CDR3 DNA reads TGTGCCAGCAGTTGGCCACAGGGGAAATATAATTCACCCCTCCACTTT. Residues: CASSWPQGKYNSPLHF.

V and J are TRBV28 and TRBJ1-4; D remains ambiguous. The CDR3 covers 14 residues. Trimming took off 0 bases at V and 8 bases at J, with 10 bases between the two ends. Per germline, CDR1 MDHEN and CDR2 SYDVKM. Here the CDR3 DNA reads TGTGCCAGCAGTTTATGGGACCTCGCCGAAAAACTGTTTTTT. Its protein is CASSLWDLAEKLFF.

This sequence joins TRBV6-2 or TRBV6-3 and TRBJ2-1, with D maybe TRBD1 (5 bases). CDR1 MNHEY and CDR2 SVGEGT come from the germline V gene. The CDR3 is made up of 15 amino acids. Trimming stripped 6 bases from V and 6 bases from J, with 18 bases between. The CDR3 sequence is CASSQPRALSNEQFF. The DNA of the CDR3 is TGTGCCAGCAGCCAACCCAGGGCGCTCAGCAATGAGCAGTTCTTC.

The V call is TRBV6-2 or TRBV6-3, the J call TRBJ2-7; 8 nucleotides match TRBD1. The trim removed 5 bases at V and 4 bases at J, leaving 1 base unmatched. Germline CDR1 reads MNHEY; CDR2 reads SVGEGT. This CDR3 contains 12 residues. The CDR3: CASSRDRYEQYV. The DNA for the CDR3 is TGTGCCAGCAGTCGGGACAGGTACGAGCAGTACGTC.

This chain joins TRBV4-1 and TRBJ1-6; D gene unclear. The CDR3 totals 15 residues. The V end lost 0 bases, the J end lost 7 bases, and 10 bases lay between the germline ends. Germline loops: CDR1 MGHRA, CDR2 YSYEKL. The CDR3 spells CASSQEAGRNSPLHF. CDR3 coding DNA: TGCGCCAGCAGCCAAGAAGCCGGGAGAAATTCACCCCTCCACTTT.

The chain employs TRBV3-1 and TRBJ1-2; perhaps TRBD1 as D (5 bases). The CDR3 is 13 residues long. The V gene's germline CDR1 is LGHDT and CDR2 YNNKEL (reference sequence). The V gene lost 5 bases and the J gene lost 4 bases, with 11 bases spanning the gap. CDR3 residues: CASSGALSYGYTF. CDR3 in DNA: TGTGCCAGCAGCGGGGCTCTCTCCTATGGCTACACCTTC.

J is TRBJ1-1 and V is TRBV9, with a weak D call TRBD1 (5 bases). The V gene lost 4 bases and the J gene lost 3 bases, with 13 bases spanning the gap. The CDR3 sequence is 14 residues long. Per the germline V gene, CDR1 is SGDLS and CDR2 is YYNGEE. The CDR3 bases are TGTGCCAGCAGCCCGGGGCGGTGGGACACTGAAGCTTTCTTT. Translation gives CASSPGRWDTEAFF.

This chain joins TRBV7-9 and TRBJ1-2; perhaps TRBD1 as D (6 bases). The CDR3 extends over 17 amino acids. Germline V gene lookup returns CDR1 SEHNR and CDR2 FQNEAQ (reference sequence). V was pared by 2 bases and J by 3 bases, with 19 bases between. In nucleotides, the CDR3 is TGTGCCAGCAGCTTAAGGCTCGCTCCGGGGGCGCACTATGGCTACACCTTC. This encodes CASSLRLAPGAHYGYTF.

V usage is TRBV7-9 and J usage is TRBJ1-5; 9 bases agree with TRBD1. Germline V lookup: CDR1 SEHNR, CDR2 FQNEAQ (reference sequence). The CDR3 sequence is 15 residues long. Trimming took 7 bases from V and 4 from J; bases not matched to a gene: 8. CDR3 nucleotide sequence: TGTGCCAGCACCTTGGGTGACAGGGGGAATCAGCCCCAGCATTTT. As protein: CASTLGDRGNQPQHF.

The J gene is TRBJ2-3, the V gene TRBV6-2 or TRBV6-3; D possibly matches TRBD1 or TRBD2 (6 bases each). Germline V CDR1 and CDR2: MNHEY, SVGEGT. V was clipped by 7 bases and J by 1 base, with 15 bases between them. The CDR3 totals 15 residues. The DNA for the CDR3 is TGTGCCAGCACCCCCGGAGGGGGGCGCACAGATACGCAGTATTTT. Translating it yields CASTPGGGRTDTQYF.

This chain uses TRBV7-2 with TRBJ2-6; D not resolved. The CDR3 consists of 17 residues. Per germline, CDR1 SGHTA and CDR2 FQGNSA. The germline V and J ends were trimmed by 1 base and 0 bases, with 10 bases remaining between them. The CDR3 region is CASSLVPGNSGANVLTF. The CDR3 DNA follows: TGTGCCAGCAGCTTAGTTCCTGGCAACTCTGGGGCCAACGTCCTGACTTTC.

This clonotype was counted a single time. The V and J genes are TRBV24-1 and TRBJ2-6, with TRBD1 as a possible D gene (5 bases). Germline loops: CDR1 KGHDR, CDR2 SFDVKD. The V gene lost 4 bases and the J gene lost 0 bases, with 6 bases spanning the gap. This CDR3 is built from 15 residues. CDR3 nucleotide sequence: TGTGCCACCAGTGAAACAGGCTCTGGGGCCAACGTCCTGACTTTC. It is translated as CATSETGSGANVLTF.

V and J are TRBV6-5 and TRBJ1-6, with 9 nucleotides matching TRBD1. The V and J ends lost 5 bases and 4 bases, in that order; junction bases with no gene match: 3. Germline-derived CDR1 and CDR2 are MNHEY and SVGAGI. The CDR3 has 15 residues. CDR3 in amino acids: CASSAGTGYNSPLHF. For the CDR3, the DNA is TGTGCCAGCAGTGCCGGGACAGGGTATAATTCACCCCTCCACTTT.

This sequence joins TRBV5-1 and TRBJ2-5, with D possibly being TRBD2 (6 bases). Per the germline V gene, CDR1 is SGHRS and CDR2 is YFSETQ. With 1 base removed from V and 2 bases from J, the gap between germline ends came to 12 bases. The CDR3 has 15 residues. The CDR3 region has the DNA TGCGCCAGCAGCTTGCGTCCAGGGAGGCAAGAGACCCAGTACTTC. It is translated as CASSLRPGRQETQYF.

The V gene is TRBV28, the J gene TRBJ2-5; tentative D call: TRBD2 (5 bases). CDR1 is MDHEN and CDR2 is SYDVKM in the germline V gene. The ends were cut back, 6 bases at V and 4 bases at J, with 15 bases in the middle. The CDR3 covers 14 residues. CDR3 bases: TGTGCCAGCAGGCTTGAGGGTTTTGGAGAGACCCAGTACTTC. Protein product: CASRLEGFGETQYF.

The chain employs TRBV4-1 and TRBJ1-1; TRBD1 is a possible D gene (6 bases). CDR1 is MGHRA and CDR2 is YSYEKL in the germline V gene. With 4 bases removed from V and 1 base from J, the gap between germline ends came to 16 bases. This CDR3 is 16 amino acids long. The CDR3 DNA is TGCGCCAGCAGCCCCATGGTAGCAGGGGCGAACACTGAAGCTTTCTTT. This encodes CASSPMVAGANTEAFF.

The V call is TRBV4-3, the J call TRBJ2-1; 7 positions agree with TRBD2. V lost 0 bases, J lost 4 bases, and 6 bases stayed unmatched. This CDR3 contains 16 residues. Germline V gene sequence: CDR1 LGHNA, CDR2 YSLEER. Written as DNA, the CDR3 is TGCGCCAGCAGCCAAGACGTGGGGGGGTATTACAATGAGCAGTTCTTC. Amino acids: CASSQDVGGYYNEQFF.

The CDR3 coding sequence is TGCGCCAGCAGCTTATGGCAGGGTGGAGAAAAACTGTTTTTT. Residues: CASSLWQGGEKLFF. The rearrangement uses TRBV5-1 and TRBJ1-4; D perhaps matches TRBD1 (5 bases). Between the trimmed V and J ends, which lost 2 bases and 8 bases, there was a span of 13 bases. The CDR3 sequence is 14 residues long. Germline V gives CDR1 SGHRS, CDR2 YFSETQ.

This rearrangement joins TRBV29-1 to TRBJ2-2; possibly TRBD2 for D (5 bases). In germline, CDR1 is SQVTM, CDR2 ANQGSEA. The length of the CDR3 is 13 residues. Trimming cost V 4 bases and J 4 bases, with 10 bases left between them. The DNA of the CDR3 is TGCAGCGTTGCCCGGGCGGGCACCGGGGAGCTGTTTTTT. It specifies CSVARAGTGELFF.

V is TRBV19 and J is TRBJ1-2, with 9 nucleotides matching TRBD1. Germline V lookup: CDR1 LNHDA, CDR2 SQIVND (reference sequence). Germline trimming cut 7 bases from V and 6 bases from J; bases unmatched to any gene: 6. The CDR3 sequence is 13 residues long. The CDR3 nucleotides read TGTGCCAGTACTCCGTGGGACAGGGATGGCTACACCTTC. Its translation is CASTPWDRDGYTF.